What follows is one TCR beta chain and its context. The data belong to a study of T cell responses to AZD1222 COVID-19 vaccine. CDR3 length: 16 amino acids. Germline trimming cut 1 base from V and 5 bases from J; bases unmatched to any gene: 9. The V gene's germline CDR1 is SGHRS and CDR2 YFSETQ. Only in-frame clones appear in the TCRdb table, and some are missing; sequencing was by immunoSEQ multiplex PCR. The sample lists about 140,000 clones, 85% to 95% occurring once. The V call is TRBV5-1, the J call TRBJ2-1; the match to TRBD2 covers 7 bases. The receptor was derived from an adult in good health. The sequencing here drew on peripheral blood, taken on day 0 of MenACWY control vaccination. This CDR3 reads CASSLNLAVPDNEQFF. The CDR3 DNA reads TGCGCCAGCAGCTTGAACCTAGCGGTCCCCGACAATGAGCAGTTCTTC.